The sequence of this TCR beta chain was determined in a study of PD-1 blockade in mismatch repair-deficient tumors. The CDR3 extends over 12 amino acids. Deletions cut 5 bases from V and 0 bases from J, with 5 bases between. CDR1 SGHTA and CDR2 FQGNSA come from the germline V gene. This clone was recorded only once. Using immunoSEQ multiplex PCR, the repertoire was profiled, and TCRdb retains in-frame clones only, with some absent. The table records 8,500 to 9,500 clones, approximately 85% of them present only once. This sequence originates from an adult with mismatch repair-deficient cancer. Sequenced here: PBMCs, sampled 46 weeks after starting pembrolizumab. V is TRBV7-2 and J is TRBJ2-7, with D unclear. The CDR3 DNA sequence: TGTGCCAGCAGCGCCTACTCCTACGAGCAGTACTTC. Translation: CASSAYSYEQYF.